This T cell receptor beta chain emerged from a study of blood T cell repertoires in COVID-19. TCRdb's copy holds only in-frame clones and misses some; the assay was immunoSEQ multiplex PCR. The sample shows tens of thousands of clones, 65% to 90% of them seen only once. This receptor was obtained from a man older than 75 with active COVID-19. Sequencing was carried out using peripheral blood.

The DNA for the CDR3 is TGTGCCAGCAGTTTGGAAGTGGGGCGCGTGAATGAGCAGTTCTTC. Amino acid sequence: CASSLEVGRVNEQFF. This chain uses TRBV28 with TRBJ2-1; tentative D call: TRBD1 (5 bases). The length of the CDR3 is 15 residues. Trimming stripped 3 bases from V and 7 bases from J, with 16 bases between. CDR1 is MDHEN and CDR2 is SYDVKM in the germline V gene.